Shown below are 23 T cell receptor beta chains from a single sample sequenced in a study of shared clonotypes between healthy human individuals. TCRdb's copy holds only in-frame clones and misses some; the assay was immunoSEQ multiplex PCR. Among around 500,000 clones listed, less than 80% were seen once. Sequencing used PBMCs. Receptors originate from a woman in her forties in good health. Some clones in this sample may be carry-over from other donors' samples.

This rearrangement joins TRBV19 to TRBJ1-2; maybe TRBD1 (5 bases). V lost 2 bases to trimming and J lost 2 bases, with 9 bases between them. The CDR3 totals 14 residues. In germline, CDR1 is LNHDA, CDR2 SQIVND (reference sequence). The CDR3, as DNA: TGTGCCAGTAGTATATTCAGGGACAACTATGGCTACACCTTC. As protein: CASSIFRDNYGYTF.

This clone appeared a few times. The rearrangement uses TRBV7-9 and TRBJ2-7; 12 bases are shared with TRBD2. J was trimmed by 2 bases and V by 4 bases; bases with no gene match: 9. The CDR3 extends over 17 amino acids. Germline CDR1 reads SEHNR; CDR2 reads FQNEAQ (reference sequence). The CDR3 sequence is CASSSGLAGNFPYEQYF. In DNA, the CDR3 is TGTGCCAGCAGCTCCGGACTAGCGGGAAATTTCCCCTACGAGCAGTACTTC.

V gene TRBV7-3 combines with J gene TRBJ2-2, with unresolved D. Germline V CDR1 and CDR2: SGHTA, FQGTGA. Trimming took 5 bases from V and 8 from J, leaving 9 bases between them. The CDR3 has 12 amino acids. CDR3 loop: CASSLFGGELFF. CDR3 bases: TGTGCCAGCAGCCTATTTGGGGGGGAGCTGTTTTTT.

The chain has TRBV5-1 and TRBJ2-5, with a tentative D call TRBD1 (5 bases). The CDR3 is 14 residues long. The V gene lost 0 bases and the J gene lost 2 bases, with 8 bases spanning the gap. CDR1 is SGHRS, CDR2 YFSETQ, per germline. This CDR3 is CASSLGQSQETQYF. The CDR3 coding sequence is TGCGCCAGCAGCTTGGGACAGTCACAAGAGACCCAGTACTTC.

The chain has TRBV15 and TRBJ2-3, with 8 bases aligning to TRBD2. The trim removed 5 bases at V and 4 bases at J, leaving 5 bases unmatched. This CDR3 has 14 residues. Germline CDR1 is LNHNV and CDR2 is YYDKDF (reference sequence). CDR3 DNA sequence: TGTGCCACCAGCTCTCGGACTAGCTCAGATACGCAGTATTTT. Protein: CATSSRTSSDTQYF.

This clone was counted a single time. This chain's CDR3 is CASSVEAGTSGSPKNIQYF. In nucleotides, the CDR3 is TGTGCCAGCAGTGTAGAGGCCGGGACTAGCGGGAGCCCCAAAAACATTCAGTACTTC. The J gene is TRBJ2-4, the V gene TRBV2; 14 nucleotides align to TRBD2. J gave up 2 bases and V 4 bases, and 10 bases lay outside the gene matches. CDR1 and CDR2 from the germline V gene are SNHLY and FYNNEI. The CDR3 covers 19 residues.

This sequence joins TRBV27 and TRBJ2-2; 10 bases are shared with TRBD2. V lost 4 bases and J lost 5; bases outside the gene matches: 4. In germline, CDR1 is MNHEY, CDR2 SMNVEV (reference sequence). The CDR3 is made up of 15 amino acids. CDR3 nucleotides: TGTGCCAGCAGTTCCTATAGCGGGAGGACCGGGGAGCTGTTTTTT. Translating gives CASSSYSGRTGELFF.

This clone was seen at least ten times. The chain links TRBV7-9 to TRBJ1-6, with a possible D match to TRBD1 (6 bases). Trimming cost V 5 bases and J 10 bases, with 15 bases left between them. Looked up from germline, CDR1 is SEHNR and CDR2 is FQNEAQ (reference sequence). The CDR3 sequence is 14 residues long. The CDR3 protein is CASSEEGVGSPLHF. CDR3 DNA sequence: TGTGCCAGCAGCGAAGAGGGGGTAGGGTCACCCCTCCACTTT.

This rearrangement joins TRBV7-3 to TRBJ2-1, with 7 positions matching TRBD2. After removal of 2 bases from V and 4 bases from J, the junction contained 5 bases not matched to a gene. In germline, CDR1 is SGHTA, CDR2 FQGTGA. CDR3 length equals 15 residues. DNA of the CDR3: TGTGCCAGCAGCTTAGGGCTAGCGGAGTACAATGAGCAGTTCTTC. This sequence encodes CASSLGLAEYNEQFF.

This chain uses TRBV29-1 with TRBJ2-7; 9 bases fit TRBD2. The CDR3 is 16 amino acids. The germline V gene has CDR1 SQVTM and CDR2 ANQGSEA. The V gene end was trimmed by 6 bases and the J gene end by 0 bases; junction bases not matched to a gene: 12. The CDR3 loop reads CSVPSGASGDSYEQYF. The DNA for the CDR3 is TGCAGCGTCCCAAGCGGGGCTAGCGGGGACTCCTACGAGCAGTACTTC.

The chain uses TRBV5-6 and TRBJ2-1; the match to TRBD2 covers 14 bases. This CDR3 comprises 18 residues. The germline V gene encodes CDR1 SGHDT and CDR2 YYEEEE. The V and J ends lost 2 bases and 0 bases, in that order; junction bases with no gene match: 4. The CDR3 loop reads CASSFRTSGRSSYNEQFF. The CDR3, as DNA: TGTGCCAGCAGCTTTCGGACTAGCGGGAGGAGCTCCTACAATGAGCAGTTCTTC.

CDR3 region: CASTPGVRRGVYNEQFF. CDR3 nucleotides: TGTGCCAGCACCCCCGGAGTCCGTCGTGGCGTCTACAATGAGCAGTTCTTC. V is TRBV7-9 and J is TRBJ2-1, with D unclear. The CDR3 loop spans 17 amino acids. With 7 bases removed from V and 3 bases from J, the gap between germline ends came to 22 bases. The germline gives CDR1 SEHNR, CDR2 FQNEAQ (reference sequence).

For this clone: Other DNA sequences of this sample code for an identical CDR3. V gene TRBV11-2 combines with J gene TRBJ2-1; no reliable D call. The CDR3 runs 12 residues. V lost 1 base and J 4 bases, leaving 2 bases between the germline ends. The germline CDR1 and CDR2 sequences are SGHAT and FQNNGV. The CDR3 bases are TGTGCCAGCAGCTTAGGGTACAATGAGCAGTTCTTC. Protein product: CASSLGYNEQFF. Drawing the rest from reference TRBV11-2 and TRBJ2-1, the complete variable domain is EAGVAQSPRYKIIEKRQSVAFWCNPISGHATLYWYQQILGQGPKLLIQFQNNGVVDDSQLPKDRFSAERLKGVDSTLKIQPAKLEDSAVYLCASSLGYNEQFFGPGTRLTVL.

Comments on this clone: Other DNA sequences in this sample translate to the same CDR3. The J gene is TRBJ2-1, the V gene TRBV7-9; TRBD2 might be the D (5 bases). Per germline, CDR1 SEHNR and CDR2 FQNEAQ (reference sequence). The CDR3 consists of 14 residues. With 1 base removed from V and 4 bases from J, the gap between germline ends came to 8 bases. The DNA for the CDR3 is TGTGCCAGCAGCTTAGGCGGGCCATACAATGAGCAGTTCTTC. This sequence encodes CASSLGGPYNEQFF.

This chain uses TRBV27 with TRBJ2-5, with 10 positions matching TRBD1. The CDR3 is 13 amino acids. Germline lookup yields CDR1 MNHEY and CDR2 SMNVEV (reference sequence). V trimming: 3 bases; J trimming: 5 bases; junction bases outside the gene matches: 0. The DNA for the CDR3 is TGTGCCAGCAGTTTGGACAGGGGGGAGACCCAGTACTTC. Residues: CASSLDRGETQYF.

In its sample, this clone was seen once. The V call is TRBV27, the J call TRBJ2-7, with 10 positions matching TRBD1. The CDR3 runs to 15 residues. J lost 2 bases, V lost 4 bases, and 5 bases had no gene match. Germline CDR1 is MNHEY and CDR2 is SMNVEV (reference sequence). In DNA form, the CDR3 reads TGTGCCAGCAGTTATGGCGGGACAGGGGCCTACGAGCAGTACTTC. Translation: CASSYGGTGAYEQYF.

Note on this clone: A much larger clone differs by one base, so this may be a read error. The rearrangement uses TRBV19 and TRBJ2-5, with TRBD2 identical over 8 bases. Germline V CDR1 and CDR2: LNHDA, SQIVND (reference sequence). Trimming took 4 bases from V and 1 from J; bases not matched to a gene: 5. The CDR3 covers 15 residues. This chain's CDR3 is CASSSTSGAQETQYF. The CDR3 DNA sequence: TGTGCCAGTAGTAGTACTAGCGGCGCCCAAGAGACCCAGTACTTC.

The genes are TRBV12-5 and TRBJ1-5; 7 bases align to TRBD1. This CDR3 spans 15 amino acids. V lost 2 bases, J lost 5 bases, and 6 bases stayed unmatched. Germline loops: CDR1 LGHNT, CDR2 FRNRAP. This chain's CDR3 is CASGLRQGRDQPQHF. CDR3 sequence (DNA): TGTGCTAGTGGTTTGAGACAGGGCCGAGATCAGCCCCAGCATTTT.

The chain uses TRBV5-4 and TRBJ2-2, with D perhaps TRBD1 or TRBD2 (6 bases each). The CDR3 runs 16 residues. CDR1 and CDR2 from the germline V gene are SGHNT and YYREEE (reference sequence). Between the trimmed V and J ends, which lost 0 bases and 3 bases, there was a span of 12 bases. The CDR3 reads CASSLVPGADTGELFF. The CDR3 nucleotides read TGTGCCAGCAGCTTGGTGCCGGGGGCGGACACCGGGGAGCTGTTTTTT.

The genes are TRBV30 and TRBJ2-5, with D perhaps given as TRBD1 or TRBD2 (5 bases each). The CDR3 contains 13 residues. V lost 5 bases to trimming and J lost 2 bases, with 12 bases between them. Germline CDR1 reads GTSNPN; CDR2 reads SVGIG (reference sequence). The CDR3 DNA reads TGTGCCTGGGTCCGGGACCATCAAGAGACCCAGTACTTC. This codes for CAWVRDHQETQYF.

This rearrangement joins TRBV6-4 to TRBJ1-3; the D gene is possibly TRBD1 (5 bases). The J call may be wrong; the DNA end is better matched by TRBJ2-2. The CDR3 is 18 amino acids. CDR1 MRHNA and CDR2 SNTAGT come from the germline V gene. CDR3 sequence: CASSDSISQGSHTGELFF. In DNA, the CDR3 is TGTGCCAGCAGTGACTCGATCAGCCAGGGTAGCCACACCGGGGAGCTGTTTTTT.

In its sample, this clone was seen a few times. The V gene is TRBV10-3, the J gene TRBJ2-5; D gene uncertain. Between the trimmed V and J ends, which lost 4 bases and 1 base, there was a span of 7 bases. Germline assignment: CDR1 ENHRY and CDR2 SYGVKD. The CDR3 extends over 13 amino acids. In nucleotides, the CDR3 is TGTGCCATCAGTGGGGCAGCCCAAGAGACCCAGTACTTC. Its translation: CAISGAAQETQYF.

The chain combines TRBV7-7 with TRBJ2-5, with 8 bases identical to TRBD1. The CDR3 sequence is 13 residues long. Germline loops: CDR1 SSHAT, CDR2 FNYEAQ (reference sequence). V shed 3 bases, J shed 4 bases, and the junction held 1 base outside the gene matches. The CDR3 coding sequence is TGTGCCAGCAGCTTGACAGGGGTAGAGACCCAGTACTTC. It encodes CASSLTGVETQYF.